The 29 T cell receptor beta chains listed next were all sequenced from one sample in a study of shared clonotypes between healthy human individuals. Using immunoSEQ multiplex PCR, the repertoire was profiled, and TCRdb retains in-frame clones only, with some absent. Counted here are over a million clones, approximately 78% occurring once; the ten biggest clones make up more than 0.55%. The sequenced sample was memory CD4+ T cells from PBMCs. Noted subset: CD45RA-negative fraction. All receptors come from a man between 18 and 29 years old in good health. Some clones in this sample may be carry-over from other donors' samples.

This clone has only a few counts. This chain links TRBV29-1 with TRBJ1-1; D is possibly TRBD1 (6 bases). Germline CDR1 and CDR2: SQVTM and ANQGSEA. The CDR3 covers 13 residues. The ends were cut back, 7 bases at V and 1 base at J, with 13 bases in the middle. The CDR3, as DNA: TGCAGCGCCACCCAGGGGAAGAACACTGAAGCTTTCTTT. It yields the protein CSATQGKNTEAFF. Supplemented by reference TRBV29-1 and TRBJ1-1, the full variable domain reads SAVISQKPSRDICQRGTSLTIQCQVDSQVTMMFWYRQQPGQSLTLIATANQGSEATYESGFVIDKFPISRPNLTFSTLTVSNMSPEDSSIYLCSATQGKNTEAFFGQGTRLTVV.

This clone has a single count. V is TRBV5-5 and J is TRBJ2-7; D might be TRBD1 (8 bases). The germline CDR1 and CDR2 sequences are SGHKS and YYEKEE (reference sequence). The CDR3 covers 14 residues. The V end was cut by 3 bases, the J end by 2 bases, with 12 bases between. CDR3 nucleotides: TGTGCCAGCAGCTCTACAGGGGGGGCCTACGAGCAGTACTTC. Protein: CASSSTGGAYEQYF.

The J gene is TRBJ1-5, the V gene TRBV5-5, with D unclear. CDR3 length: 19 residues. The V end lost 1 base, the J end lost 3 bases, and 23 bases lay between the germline ends. Per germline, CDR1 SGHKS and CDR2 YYEKEE (reference sequence). Here the CDR3 reads CASSLFALQTLPSNQPQHF. Written as DNA, the CDR3 is TGTGCCAGCAGCTTGTTCGCCCTACAGACCCTACCTTCCAATCAGCCCCAGCATTTT.

This chain links TRBV5-4 with TRBJ2-7; D possibly corresponds to TRBD1 (7 bases). CDR3 length: 13 amino acids. V lost 5 bases and J lost 5, with 14 bases in between. The germline V gene encodes CDR1 SGHNT and CDR2 YYREEE (reference sequence). The CDR3 region has the DNA TGTGCCAGCAGGGCGGGACAGAAGGACGAGCAGTACTTC. This codes for CASRAGQKDEQYF.

This chain links TRBV7-2 with TRBJ2-7, with 9 positions matching TRBD2. The CDR3 runs to 15 residues. From germline, CDR1 is SGHTA and CDR2 FQGNSA. Trimming took 1 base from V and 6 from J; bases not matched to a gene: 7. CDR3 amino acids: CASSLGLAGQGEQYF. The CDR3 nucleotides read TGTGCCAGCAGCTTAGGCCTAGCGGGGCAGGGCGAGCAGTACTTC. The full variable domain, rest sourced from reference TRBV7-2 and TRBJ2-7, is GAGVSQSPSNKVTEKGKDVELRCDPISGHTALYWYRQSLGQGLEFLIYFQGNSAPDKSGLPSDRFSAERTGGSVSTLTIQRTQQEDSAVYLCASSLGLAGQGEQYFGPGTRLTVT.

As concerns this clone: A far larger clone differs by one base, so this is likely a read error. This chain uses TRBV9 with TRBJ1-5, with D uncertain. CDR3 length: 13 amino acids. V lost 7 bases and J lost 3, with 11 bases in between. Germline CDR1 and CDR2: SGDLS and YYNGEE. CDR3 protein: CASGPNYNQPQHF. For the CDR3, the DNA is TGTGCCAGCGGCCCAAATTACAATCAGCCCCAGCATTTT.

The chain uses TRBV30 and TRBJ1-1; D is unresolved. The CDR3 spans 15 residues. V lost 4 bases, J lost 4 bases, and 19 bases lay in between. The germline gives CDR1 GTSNPN, CDR2 SVGIG (reference sequence). In nucleotides, the CDR3 is TGTGCCTGGACCCGCGTGGGGAGTCGCGGCACTGAAGCTTTCTTT. It yields the protein CAWTRVGSRGTEAFF.

The chain links TRBV4-3 to TRBJ2-7, with 9 bases identical to TRBD1. Germline-derived CDR1 and CDR2 are LGHNA and YSLEER. J lost 3 bases, V lost 0 bases, and 6 bases had no gene match. The CDR3 length is 16 residues. CDR3 DNA: TGCGCCAGCAGCCAAGATGGGCGACAGGGGGTCTACGAGCAGTACTTC. This gives the protein CASSQDGRQGVYEQYF.

The table lists this clone with a few counts. The J gene is TRBJ1-4, the V gene TRBV15; possible D gene TRBD1, 5 bases. The CDR3 totals 14 residues. Trimming removed 9 bases at V and 5 bases at J, with 16 bases between. The germline V gene encodes CDR1 LNHNV and CDR2 YYDKDF (reference sequence). The CDR3 loop is CATQGGTGNEKLFF. The DNA for the CDR3 is TGTGCCACGCAGGGCGGGACGGGCAATGAAAAACTGTTTTTT.

Note on this clone: Other DNA sequences of this sample code for an identical CDR3. The rearrangement joins TRBV5-1 to TRBJ2-3, with 10 bases fitting TRBD2. From germline, CDR1 is SGHRS and CDR2 YFSETQ. The J segment lost 2 bases and the V segment lost 4 bases, leaving 7 bases of the junction unmatched. CDR3 length: 16 amino acids. CDR3 residues: CASSLGLAGVTDTQYF. The CDR3 DNA reads as TGCGCCAGCAGCCTGGGTCTAGCGGGAGTCACAGATACGCAGTATTTT.

The rearrangement links TRBV28 to TRBJ2-7; 10 bases are a match to TRBD1. Germline values: CDR1 MDHEN, CDR2 SYDVKM. The CDR3 is made up of 13 amino acids. V was clipped by 8 bases and J by 1 base; unmatched bases: 2. CDR3 sequence: CASGTGESYEQYF. The CDR3 DNA reads as TGTGCCAGCGGGACAGGGGAATCCTACGAGCAGTACTTC.

The genes are TRBV28 and TRBJ1-1, with a tentative D call TRBD1 (6 bases). CDR1 is MDHEN and CDR2 is SYDVKM in the germline V gene. V was clipped by 6 bases and J by 5 bases, with 13 bases between them. This CDR3 has 13 residues. The CDR3, as DNA: TGTGCCAGCAGGGTAAGGGGGAGGACTGAAGCTTTCTTT. Amino acid sequence: CASRVRGRTEAFF.

V gene TRBV4-3 combines with J gene TRBJ1-2; D is unclear. The CDR3 runs 14 residues. With 3 bases removed from V and 0 bases from J, the gap between germline ends came to 8 bases. From germline, CDR1 is LGHNA and CDR2 YSLEER. The CDR3 loop is CASSHAGTNYGYTF. The CDR3 nucleotides read TGCGCCAGCAGCCACGCGGGAACTAACTATGGCTACACCTTC.

This chain joins TRBV5-1 and TRBJ2-2; 7 nucleotides agree with TRBD1. CDR3 length equals 15 residues. Germline V gene data show CDR1 as SGHRS and CDR2 as YFSETQ. J lost 2 bases, V lost 4 bases, and 5 bases had no gene match. The CDR3 is CASSLGTVNTGELFF. CDR3 nucleotides: TGCGCCAGCAGCCTCGGGACAGTAAACACCGGGGAGCTGTTTTTT.

This chain joins TRBV5-1 and TRBJ2-3; no clear D. The V gene lost 3 bases and the J gene lost 1 base, with 9 bases spanning the gap. The CDR3 consists of 14 residues. Germline V gene data show CDR1 as SGHRS and CDR2 as YFSETQ. CDR3 sequence: CASSSALGTDTQYF. CDR3 coding DNA: TGCGCCAGCAGCTCAGCTCTGGGCACAGATACGCAGTATTTT.

This clone occurred once. As DNA, the CDR3 is TGTGCCAGCAGTACCCGACTAGCGGTTAGCACAGATACGCAGTATTTT. It translates to CASSTRLAVSTDTQYF. The rearrangement uses TRBV2 and TRBJ2-3; 9 bases fit TRBD2. The CDR3 is made up of 16 amino acids. Germline CDR1 is SNHLY and CDR2 is FYNNEI. J gave up 0 bases and V 5 bases, and 6 bases lay outside the gene matches.

The gene calls are TRBV30 and TRBJ2-7, with D possibly being TRBD1 (6 bases). The V gene's germline CDR1 is GTSNPN and CDR2 SVGIG (reference sequence). Trimming removed 0 bases from V and 5 bases from J, with 14 bases in between. The CDR3 has 14 residues. DNA for the CDR3: TGTGCCTGGAGTGTACGTGACAGGTACCACGAGCAGTACTTC. Amino acid sequence: CAWSVRDRYHEQYF. Supplemented by reference TRBV30 and TRBJ2-7, the full variable domain reads SQTIHQWPATLVQPVGSPLSLECTVEGTSNPNLYWYRQAAGRGLQLLFYSVGIGQISSEVPQNLSASRPQDRQFILSSKKLLLSDSGFYLCAWSVRDRYHEQYFGPGTRLTVT.

This clone was seen a handful of times. The chain employs TRBV29-1 and TRBJ2-5; D perhaps matches TRBD2 (5 bases). The germline V and J ends were trimmed by 6 bases and 5 bases, with 10 bases remaining between them. The CDR3 contains 11 residues. The germline CDR1 and CDR2 sequences are SQVTM and ANQGSEA. The CDR3 nucleotides read TGCAGCGTCAGCGGTCGGGAGACCCAGTACTTC. Protein product: CSVSGRETQYF.

As regards this clone: A read error may be the cause here, since a much bigger clone is one base away. This sequence joins TRBV29-1 and TRBJ1-1; D ambiguous. The CDR3 spans 13 residues. The germline V and J ends were trimmed by 4 bases and 4 bases, with 13 bases remaining between them. CDR1 and CDR2 from the germline V gene are SQVTM and ANQGSEA. For the CDR3, the DNA is TGCAGCGTTGGCCTACTGGGAAGCACTGAAGCTTTCTTT. This encodes CSVGLLGSTEAFF.

The chain combines TRBV11-2 with TRBJ1-5; a possible D gene is TRBD1 (6 bases). Germline V gene data show CDR1 as SGHAT and CDR2 as FQNNGV. The CDR3 spans 14 residues. V lost 5 bases and J 1 base, leaving 9 bases between the germline ends. In DNA, the CDR3 is TGTGCCAGCAGCCGTCAGGGGAGCAATCAGCCCCAGCATTTT. It yields the protein CASSRQGSNQPQHF.

This rearrangement joins TRBV28 to TRBJ2-3, with D perhaps assigned TRBD1 or TRBD2 (5 bases each). The ends were cut back, 4 bases at V and 0 bases at J, with 14 bases in the middle. Germline V gene data show CDR1 as MDHEN and CDR2 as SYDVKM. This CDR3 is built from 16 residues. This CDR3 is CASSSRVGGSTDTQYF. The CDR3 region has the DNA TGTGCCAGCAGTTCCAGGGTTGGAGGTAGCACAGATACGCAGTATTTT.

The chain joins TRBV5-1 to TRBJ2-2; no reliable D call. This CDR3 has 14 amino acids. With 1 base removed from V and 7 bases from J, the gap between germline ends came to 11 bases. Germline V CDR1 and CDR2: SGHRS, YFSETQ. CDR3 residues: CASSLRSAGGELFF. In DNA form, the CDR3 reads TGCGCCAGCAGCTTGCGATCAGCAGGCGGGGAGCTGTTTTTT.

This clone has more than one count but fewer than ten. The CDR3 sequence is CASSSRGAYEQYF. The CDR3 coding sequence is TGTGCCAGCAGTTCTCGTGGAGCTTACGAGCAGTACTTC. This sequence joins TRBV6-1 and TRBJ2-7; unclear D gene. Trimming removed 5 bases at V and 4 bases at J, with 12 bases between. The CDR3 covers 13 residues. Per germline, CDR1 MNHNS and CDR2 SASEGT.

This clone was observed a few times. The same CDR3 arises from other DNA sequences in this sample as well. The chain recombines TRBV14 with TRBJ1-4, with a possible D match to TRBD1 (6 bases). The CDR3 has 18 residues. Between the trimmed V and J ends, which lost 4 bases and 10 bases, there was a span of 28 bases. Germline CDR1 is SGHDN and CDR2 is FVKESK. CDR3 DNA: TGTGCCAGCAGCCTCGGGAAGGGGGGCCCAGAAAGGATCGGAAAACTGTTTTTT. Amino acids: CASSLGKGGPERIGKLFF.

The genes are TRBV5-1 and TRBJ1-2; a possible D gene is TRBD1 (6 bases). The length of the CDR3 is 15 residues. Per the germline V gene, CDR1 is SGHRS and CDR2 is YFSETQ. The V end lost 4 bases, the J end lost 0 bases, and 13 bases lay between the germline ends. The CDR3 region has the DNA TGCGCCAGCAGCCCCTCAGGGGCCACTAACTATGGCTACACCTTC. Residues: CASSPSGATNYGYTF.

This clone was observed a handful of times. The rearrangement links TRBV30 to TRBJ1-2; D not certain. Per germline, CDR1 GTSNPN and CDR2 SVGIG (reference sequence). V was shortened by 0 bases and J by 6 bases, with 17 bases between the two germline ends. CDR3 length equals 15 residues. The CDR3: CAWSVSVGRVDGYTF. DNA for the CDR3: TGTGCCTGGAGTGTATCCGTGGGTCGGGTAGATGGCTACACCTTC.

The chain couples TRBV4-3 to TRBJ1-3, with 7 nucleotides matching TRBD1. CDR1 is LGHNA, CDR2 YSLEER, per germline. Germline trimming cut 0 bases from V and 4 bases from J; bases unmatched to any gene: 6. The CDR3 spans 16 residues. The CDR3 sequence is CASSQELRQGGNTIYF. The CDR3 region has the DNA TGCGCCAGCAGCCAAGAGCTTCGACAGGGAGGAAACACCATATATTTT.

The V and J genes are TRBV5-1 and TRBJ1-1, with 8 bases aligning to TRBD1. The V and J ends lost 4 bases and 7 bases, in that order; junction bases with no gene match: 6. Germline V gene data show CDR1 as SGHRS and CDR2 as YFSETQ. There are 13 residues in the CDR3. CDR3 nucleotide sequence: TGCGCCAGCAGCCTGACAGGGGTTGTTGAAGCTTTCTTT. Translation: CASSLTGVVEAFF.

This chain uses TRBV18 with TRBJ2-5; TRBD1 aligns across 11 bases. Trimming removed 6 bases from V and 4 bases from J; junction bases left unmatched: 16. This CDR3 has 18 amino acids. Germline CDR1 reads KGHSH; CDR2 reads LQKENI. This chain's CDR3 is CASSKRRTGGDLGETQYF. As DNA, the CDR3 is TGTGCCAGCTCGAAGCGTAGGACAGGGGGCGATTTGGGAGAGACCCAGTACTTC.